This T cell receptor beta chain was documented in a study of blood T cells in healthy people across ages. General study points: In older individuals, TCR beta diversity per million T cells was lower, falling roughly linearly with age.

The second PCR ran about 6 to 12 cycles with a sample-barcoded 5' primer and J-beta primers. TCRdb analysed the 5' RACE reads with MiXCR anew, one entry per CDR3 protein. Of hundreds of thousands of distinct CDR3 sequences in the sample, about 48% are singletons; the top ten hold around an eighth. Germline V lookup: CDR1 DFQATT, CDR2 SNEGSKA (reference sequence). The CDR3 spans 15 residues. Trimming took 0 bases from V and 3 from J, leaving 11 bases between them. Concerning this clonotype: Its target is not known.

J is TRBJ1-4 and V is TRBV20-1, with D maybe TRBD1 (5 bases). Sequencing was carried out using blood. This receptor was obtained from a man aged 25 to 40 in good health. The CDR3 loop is CSARDLKGANEKLFF. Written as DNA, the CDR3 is TGCAGTGCTAGAGATCTGAAAGGGGCTAATGAAAAACTGTTTTTT.